What follows is one T cell receptor (beta chain) and its context. This specimen comes from a study of blood T cell repertoires in COVID-19. Study background: The United States, Italy and Spain were the sources of the acute and convalescent COVID-19 samples. Sample material is recorded as cDNA or gDNA derived from T cells, B-cell-depleted T cells, or PBMCs.

The authors' processing: Reference gene primer amplification gave nucleated cell count estimates. Assay: immunoSEQ multiplex PCR; the TCRdb copy retains only in-frame clones and omits some. D and trimming were read from the DNA, whereas the V and J calls and clone size are those reported in that table. The repertoire consists of about 130,000 clones, with over 75% occurring once and the leading ten covering 6.6%. Per the germline V gene, CDR1 is ENHRY and CDR2 is SYGVKD. The CDR3 has 13 amino acids. V was cut by 0 bases and J by 5 bases, with 7 bases left in between. This clonotype originated in a man older than 75 with active or convalescent COVID-19. Sequencing input: peripheral blood. The gene calls are TRBV10-3 and TRBJ2-5; D unresolved. The CDR3, as DNA: TGTGCCATCAGTGAGTCGACTCGGGAGACCCAGTACTTC. Protein: CAISESTRETQYF.